These 5 T cell receptor beta chains were sequenced from one sample in a study of T cell responses to AZD1222 COVID-19 vaccine. Clones were read by immunoSEQ multiplex PCR, and TCRdb kept only the in-frame ones, dropping some. Of some 150,000 clones in the sample, about 91% are singletons; the top ten hold 3% to 4%. The sample was peripheral blood, taken on day 0 of MenACWY control vaccination. The receptor set was obtained from an adult in good health.

This clone occurred a few times. CDR3 coding DNA: TGTGCCAGCAGTGAAGCGCAGTTTGGGGACAGGTTCTCGCTTCGAGCCAAAAACATTCAGTACTTC. Translated: CASSEAQFGDRFSLRAKNIQYF. The chain carries TRBV6-1 and TRBJ2-4; 8 positions match TRBD1. Trimming took 0 bases from V and 0 from J; bases not matched to a gene: 19. CDR3 length: 22 residues. Germline lookup yields CDR1 MNHNS and CDR2 SASEGT.

This clone was found a few times. The chain links TRBV4-2 to TRBJ2-7; weak D call: TRBD1 (5 bases). V was shortened by 0 bases and J by 7 bases, with 13 bases between the two germline ends. Germline V lookup: CDR1 LGHNA, CDR2 YNFKEQ. CDR3 length equals 14 residues. CDR3 amino acids: CASSQERLGEEQYF. In nucleotides, the CDR3 is TGTGCCAGCAGCCAAGAACGGCTAGGGGAAGAGCAGTACTTC.

This clone occurred once. The chain combines TRBV12-3 or TRBV12-4 with TRBJ1-6; D is unresolved. V lost 6 bases and J 3 bases, leaving 6 bases between the germline ends. The CDR3 is 13 amino acids. The CDR3 loop is CASSPGYNSPLHF. The CDR3 bases are TGTGCCAGCAGCCCTGGCTATAATTCACCCCTCCACTTT.

The chain carries TRBV4-2 and TRBJ1-4; possibly TRBD1 for D (6 bases). CDR1 is LGHNA, CDR2 YNFKEQ, per germline. This CDR3 spans 16 amino acids. Trimming took off 4 bases at V and 7 bases at J, with 19 bases between the two ends. The CDR3 coding sequence is TGTGCCAGCAGCCTGGAGATGGGGGCAGGTGGTGAAAAACTGTTTTTT. Protein sequence: CASSLEMGAGGEKLFF.

V gene TRBV25-1 combines with J gene TRBJ2-7; 8 positions agree with TRBD1. CDR1 is MGHDK and CDR2 is SYGVNS in the germline V gene. The CDR3 has 14 amino acids. Trimming took 3 bases from V and 7 from J; bases not matched to a gene: 8. The CDR3 DNA reads TGTGCCAGCAGTGACCGCCCGGACAGGGAAGAGCAGTACTTC. Translating gives CASSDRPDREEQYF.